The TCR beta chain described here comes from a study of response to subunit inactivated influenza vaccine. Only a few counts were recorded for this clonotype. Trimming took 4 bases from V and 5 from J, leaving 9 bases between them. The CDR3 loop spans 13 amino acids. TCRdb independently ran MiXCR on the RT-PCR reads; one entry per CDR3 protein. This table holds some 850,000 distinct CDR3 sequences, less than 20% found once. The sequences come from PBMCs from blood, collected 4 to 6 days after vaccination. The source of this sequence is a man aged 50 or older who received an inactivated influenza vaccine. The V gene is TRBV12-3 or TRBV12-4, the J gene TRBJ1-5; D is undetermined. The CDR3 sequence: CASSSPRDQPQHF. In DNA, the CDR3 is TGTGCCAGCAGTTCCCCCCGGGATCAGCCCCAGCATTTT.